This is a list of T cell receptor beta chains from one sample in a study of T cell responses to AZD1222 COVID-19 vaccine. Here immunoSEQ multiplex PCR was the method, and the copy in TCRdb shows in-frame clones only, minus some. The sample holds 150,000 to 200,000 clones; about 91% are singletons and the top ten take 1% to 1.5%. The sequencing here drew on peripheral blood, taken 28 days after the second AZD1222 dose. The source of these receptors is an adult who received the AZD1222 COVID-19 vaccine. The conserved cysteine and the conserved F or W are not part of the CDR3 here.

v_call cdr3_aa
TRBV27 ASNNLGTSGGSYEQY
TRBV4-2 ASSPAPGNTIY
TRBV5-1 ASSLFGSGGAWEQY
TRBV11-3 ASSPLAGGSYNEQF
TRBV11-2 ASTLGGLAYEQY
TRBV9 ASSVGGASTDTQY
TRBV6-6 ASSYEGGGTEAF
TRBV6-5 ASSSGTVSSGNTIY
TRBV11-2 ASSPGTGPYGYT
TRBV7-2 ASSPGTVEAF
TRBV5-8 ASSKGQPAFNYGYT
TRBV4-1 ASSPHSPNYEQY
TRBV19 ASSIAGTGAEGKLF
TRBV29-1 SVGSSLYEQY
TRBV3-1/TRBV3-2 ASSPTSPNEQF
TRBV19 ASSMGGGAGGSPLH
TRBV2 ASRTPGGLREKLF
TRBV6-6 ASSSKPGTIGAYNSPLH
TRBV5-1 ASSVGQGGYGYT
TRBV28 ASSPAGGYNSPLH
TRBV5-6 ASSFGGTYNEQF
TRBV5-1 ASRWTGDNSPLH
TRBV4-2 ASSPGLDAYEQY
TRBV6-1 ASSDEGGSSGNTIY
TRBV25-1 ASSPGLAGRTGELF
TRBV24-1 ATSLTGNTEAF
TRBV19 ASSIGTFGGRGTEAF
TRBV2 ASSEPNRGRSNQPQH
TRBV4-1 ASSQVKQETQY
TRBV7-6 ASSLAWAHNEKLF
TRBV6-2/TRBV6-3 ASSFTIQGPTNQPQH
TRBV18 ASSPRTEGSPLH
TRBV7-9 ASSPQGLPYEQF
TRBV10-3 AISSTENTEAF
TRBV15 ATSRDIYEQY
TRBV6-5 ASSYRRDRNYGYT
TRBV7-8 ASSEPHPGYT
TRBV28 ASSWEVSTDTQY
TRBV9 ASSVGAGLLNEQF
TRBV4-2 ASREGGGSLYNEQF
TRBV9 ASSVQFGPGGQETQY
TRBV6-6 ASSLGQGYVYGYT
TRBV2 ASGRDREETQY
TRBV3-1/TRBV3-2 ASSQMGRGNTIY
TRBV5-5 ASSLGTGSRSSGNTIY
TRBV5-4 ASSITGDTEAF
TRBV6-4 ASSRIQGGEAF
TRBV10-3 AISFRLAGYTGELF
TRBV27 ASGTGDPRAEAF
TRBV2 ASSGAGRHNSPLH
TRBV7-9 ASSVPGQGRDGYT
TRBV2 ASSLREGQYNEQF
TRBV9 ASSARTGSSYEQY
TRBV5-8 ASRALLGGPTNTEAF
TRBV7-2 ASSSRTGSGTEAF
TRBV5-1 ASSARGGGVNSPLH
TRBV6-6 ASSYEGVNEKLF
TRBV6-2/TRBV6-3 ASSLLAGGTLAKNIQY
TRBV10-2 ASSEGNTIY